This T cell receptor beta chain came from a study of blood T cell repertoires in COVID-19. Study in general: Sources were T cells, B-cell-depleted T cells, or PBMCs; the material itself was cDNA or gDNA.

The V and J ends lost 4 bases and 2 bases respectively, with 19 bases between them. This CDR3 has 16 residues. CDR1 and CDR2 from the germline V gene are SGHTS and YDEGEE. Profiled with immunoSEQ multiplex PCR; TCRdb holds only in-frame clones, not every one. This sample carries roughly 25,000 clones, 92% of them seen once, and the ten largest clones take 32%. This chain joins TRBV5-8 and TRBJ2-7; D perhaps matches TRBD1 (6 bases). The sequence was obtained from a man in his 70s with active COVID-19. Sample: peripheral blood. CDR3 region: CASSAEQGHSTYEQYF. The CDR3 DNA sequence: TGTGCCAGCAGCGCCGAACAGGGCCACTCGACCTACGAGCAGTACTTC.